These 3 T cell receptor beta chains share one sample of origin, sequenced in a study of blood T cell repertoires in COVID-19. Repertoires were generated with immunoSEQ multiplex PCR, while TCRdb's copy carries only in-frame clones and drops some. The sample lists over 200,000 clones, approximately 88% seen once, with about 4% in the top ten. The specimen sequenced was PBMCs or T cells enriched from blood (not recorded which). The receptors here all came from a woman under 40 who had been exposed to COVID-19.

V usage is TRBV7-2 and J usage is TRBJ1-2; possible D gene TRBD1, 5 bases. Germline CDR1 reads SGHTA; CDR2 reads FQGNSA. The length of the CDR3 is 13 residues. The ends were cut back, 4 bases at V and 7 bases at J, with 13 bases in the middle. The CDR3 region has the DNA TGTGCCAGCAGCTCGACAGCTTATCGTGGCTACACCTTC. Translated: CASSSTAYRGYTF.

This sequence joins TRBV15 and TRBJ1-6; D call uncertain. CDR3 length: 15 residues. Trimming took 0 bases from V and 5 from J, leaving 8 bases between them. CDR1 and CDR2 (germline): LNHNV, YYDKDF (reference sequence). In nucleotides, the CDR3 is TGTGCCACCAGCAGAGACAGAACCAATAATTCACCCCTCCACTTT. This codes for CATSRDRTNNSPLHF.

The chain carries TRBV7-2 and TRBJ2-7, with a possible D match to TRBD1 (5 bases). CDR1 is SGHTA and CDR2 is FQGNSA in the germline V gene. The CDR3 contains 14 residues. Trimming shortened V by 2 bases and J by 6 bases, and 14 bases separated the two germline ends. The CDR3 loop is CASSLLPLGAEQYF. The CDR3 DNA is TGTGCCAGCAGCTTACTCCCCCTTGGGGCCGAGCAGTACTTC.